Given below is one T cell receptor beta chain in context. This sample was included in a study of cytomegalovirus exposure and HLA in healthy donors. Study context: There were 75 million to 95 million unique TCRs (from HLA-typed donors) in an early data release.

The donors comprised healthy bone marrow donors. The CDR3 has 16 residues. Germline V gene sequence: CDR1 SGHNT, CDR2 YYREEE (reference sequence). V lost 5 bases and J 0 bases, leaving 14 bases between the germline ends. Use of 60 Vbeta and 13 Jbeta primers characterized the PCR. The data were produced by immunoSEQ multiplex PCR, yet TCRdb's version contains in-frame clones alone and is incomplete. The sample shows about 160,000 clones, roughly 88% of them seen only once. Sequenced: PBMCs. This receptor was taken from a boy between 2 and 15 years old in good health and CMV-seronegative. This chain joins TRBV5-4 and TRBJ2-2; tentatively, D is TRBD2 (6 bases). The CDR3 nucleotides are TGTGCCAGCAGGAATCCGGGACTGACGAACACCGGGGAGCTGTTTTTT. Translating gives CASRNPGLTNTGELFF.